This TCR beta chain was sequenced during a study of shared clonotypes between healthy human individuals. Study results and limitations: The rarefaction results pointed to incomplete sorted-subset sequencing despite large depth.

V dropped 5 bases and J dropped 5 bases, with 21 bases sitting between them. Germline V CDR1 and CDR2: SGHVS, FNYEAQ. This CDR3 has 16 residues. This clone was seen once. Its specificity is unknown. Profiling relied on immunoSEQ multiplex PCR, and the TCRdb table lists in-frame clones only, not all of them. This table holds millions of clones, 85% to 95% found once. Negatively enriched CD4+ T cells were divided by CD45RA into naive and memory. The sequenced sample consisted of naive CD4+ T cells sorted from blood. Subset noted: CD45RA+ positively selected. V and J are TRBV7-6 and TRBJ2-5; possible D gene TRBD2, 5 bases. This TCR was sampled from a man younger than 30 in good health. The CDR3, as DNA: TGTGCCAGCAGCGGTTTAGGTGGAGGATCGAGCGAGACCCAGTACTTC. It yields the protein CASSGLGGGSSETQYF.